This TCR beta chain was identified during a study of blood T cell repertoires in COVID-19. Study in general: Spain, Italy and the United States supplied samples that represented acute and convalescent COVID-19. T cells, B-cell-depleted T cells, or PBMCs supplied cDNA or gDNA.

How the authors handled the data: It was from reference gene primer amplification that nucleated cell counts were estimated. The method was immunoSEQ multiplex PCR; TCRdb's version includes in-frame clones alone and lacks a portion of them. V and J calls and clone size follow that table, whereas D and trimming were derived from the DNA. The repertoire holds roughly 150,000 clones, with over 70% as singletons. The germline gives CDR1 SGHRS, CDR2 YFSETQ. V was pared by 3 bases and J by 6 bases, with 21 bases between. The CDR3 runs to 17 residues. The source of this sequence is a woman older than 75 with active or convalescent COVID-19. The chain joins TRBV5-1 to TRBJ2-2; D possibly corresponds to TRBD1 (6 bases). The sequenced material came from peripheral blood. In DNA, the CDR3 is TGCGCCAGCAGCTCCGGGACATCATCCCCCGCGGCCGGGGAGCTGTTTTTT. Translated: CASSSGTSSPAAGELFF.